This is a list of T cell receptor beta chains from one sample in a study of T-cell reconstitution after alpha-beta-depleted transplantation in children. Via MiXCR, TCRdb re-called the PCR reads, giving one row per CDR3 protein. The top ten hold more than 2% of the sample, which has a few hundred thousand distinct CDR3 sequences, 10% seen once. The sequencing used PBMCs from the stem cell graft donor, collected from the stem cell graft. The receptors stem from a human donor who donated a stem cell graft to a child with acute lymphoblastic leukemia. Each CDR3 is given with its conserved first and last residue. The D gene is left open where the match is weak. A clone size is listed for some rows: how often the clone was seen (once, few, many), or a class if it is expanded.

CDR3 DNA,CDR3 protein,D gene,J gene,CDR3 length,clone size,V gene
TGTGCCAGCAGCTTAGTTATGGAGACCCAGTACTTC,CASSLVMETQYF,NA,TRBJ2-5,12,many,TRBV11-2
TGCAGCGTTGTGGGCAGATTGGAGACCCAGTACTTC,CSVVGRLETQYF,NA,TRBJ2-5,12,few,TRBV29-1
TGCAGCGTTGTTAGGACCTTCGGTGTCGAGCAGTACTTC,CSVVRTFGVEQYF,NA,TRBJ2-7,13,few,TRBV29-1
TGTGCCAGCAGTTACTCGGGGGTCACGGGTGAGCAGTACTTC,CASSYSGVTGEQYF,NA,TRBJ2-7,14,few,TRBV6-5
TGTGCCAGCAGCCTCCCGGGGGATGAGCAGTTCTTC,CASSLPGDEQFF,NA,TRBJ2-1,12,many,TRBV7-8
TGTGCCTGGAGTTTCCCGGGGTCTAATGAAAAACTGTTTTTT,CAWSFPGSNEKLFF,NA,TRBJ1-4,14,NA,TRBV30
TGTGCCAGCAGTTTTCCAGGTTCCTATGGCTACACCTTC,CASSFPGSYGYTF,NA,TRBJ1-2,13,NA,TRBV12-3/TRBV12-4
TGTGCCAGCAGCCGCGGACTAGAATACGAGCAGTACTTC,CASSRGLEYEQYF,TRBD2,TRBJ2-7,13,few,TRBV4-2
TGTGCCAGCAGTTACGCAATAGCGGGAGGATCCTACAATGAGCAGTTCTTC,CASSYAIAGGSYNEQFF,TRBD2,TRBJ2-1,17,few,TRBV6-5
TGTGCCAGCAGTTACCAGTCTGGGGCCAACGTCCTGACTTTC,CASSYQSGANVLTF,NA,TRBJ2-6,14,few,TRBV27
TGTGCCAGCGGAATTACCGGGGGAGACTCACCCCTCCACTTT,CASGITGGDSPLHF,NA,TRBJ1-6,14,NA,TRBV12-3/TRBV12-4
TGTGCCAGCAGCTACACTAGCGGGAGGGCCAATGAGCAGTTCTTC,CASSYTSGRANEQFF,TRBD2,TRBJ2-1,15,many,TRBV7-2
TGTGCCACCAGTCCAGGGGGCTCAGAGACCCAGTACTTC,CATSPGGSETQYF,TRBD1,TRBJ2-5,13,NA,TRBV24-1
TGTGCCAGCAGGACAGAATATAATTCACCCCTCCACTTT,CASRTEYNSPLHF,NA,TRBJ1-6,13,NA,TRBV7-9
TGTGCCAGCAGCCATCCCTCGGCAGGGGGCTATGAAAAACTGTTTTTT,CASSHPSAGGYEKLFF,TRBD1,TRBJ1-4,16,NA,TRBV4-2
TGTGCCAGCAGCTTAGCCGGGACTAGCGGGAGGGGATACGAGCAGTACTTC,CASSLAGTSGRGYEQYF,TRBD2,TRBJ2-7,17,many,TRBV7-6
TGTGCCAGCAGCGTTAGCGGGAGTAGCGAGACCCAGTACTTC,CASSVSGSSETQYF,TRBD2,TRBJ2-5,14,few,TRBV7-9
TGCGCCAGCAGCCATACTACATCCACCCAAGAGACCCAGTACTTC,CASSHTTSTQETQYF,NA,TRBJ2-5,15,NA,TRBV5-1
TGTGCCAGCAGCCTGGGACAGCACCTCCTTAACTATGGCTACACCTTC,CASSLGQHLLNYGYTF,TRBD1,TRBJ1-2,16,few,TRBV5-6
TGTGCCAGCAGCGCACAAGCAGGGTTTACAGATACGCAGTATTTT,CASSAQAGFTDTQYF,NA,TRBJ2-3,15,few,TRBV4-2
TGTGCCAGCAGCTTCAGACAGGAGAATGAAAAACTGTTTTTT,CASSFRQENEKLFF,NA,TRBJ1-4,14,NA,TRBV7-9
TGTGCCAGCAGCTCGGATAGCGGGAGATTCGGCACAGATACGCAGTATTTT,CASSSDSGRFGTDTQYF,TRBD2,TRBJ2-3,17,few,TRBV7-2
TGTGCCAGTAGGGAAGGGTTTAGCAATCAGCCCCAGCATTTT,CASREGFSNQPQHF,NA,TRBJ1-5,14,many,TRBV19
TGTGCCTGGAGTCTAGCGGGAGGAGGCTGGAGAGGGGGAGAGACCCAGTACTTC,CAWSLAGGGWRGGETQYF,TRBD2,TRBJ2-5,18,few,TRBV30
TGTGCCAGCAGCCCCCGCGAGAGCCTGAACACTGAAGCTTTCTTT,CASSPRESLNTEAFF,NA,TRBJ1-1,15,many,TRBV9
TGCAGTGCTAGTCGCCCAACACTAGCGGGAGATGCCTACAATGAGCAGTTCTTC,CSASRPTLAGDAYNEQFF,TRBD2,TRBJ2-1,18,NA,TRBV20-1
TGTGCCACCAGCAGAGAACTAGCGGGTGGTCAAGATACGCAGTATTTT,CATSRELAGGQDTQYF,TRBD2,TRBJ2-3,16,few,TRBV15
TGTGCCACCAGTGATGGACTCGCGAACACCGGGGAGCTGTTTTTT,CATSDGLANTGELFF,NA,TRBJ2-2,15,many,TRBV24-1
TGCGCCAGCAGCTTATTGTCCGGGACAGGAAACACCGGGGAGCTGTTTTTT,CASSLLSGTGNTGELFF,TRBD1,TRBJ2-2,17,many,TRBV4-1
TGCGCCAGCAGCCAAGGACTAGCGGGAGGGTTTACCGGGGAGCTGTTTTTT,CASSQGLAGGFTGELFF,TRBD2,TRBJ2-2,17,few,TRBV4-3
TGTGCCAGCAGTTTAGACAGGGTCGGCAATCAGCCCCAGCATTTT,CASSLDRVGNQPQHF,NA,TRBJ1-5,15,NA,TRBV12-3/TRBV12-4
TGTGCCAGCAGCCATCCGGGACAGCTTTACGAGCAGTACTTC,CASSHPGQLYEQYF,TRBD1,TRBJ2-7,14,many,TRBV7-9
TGTGCCAGCAGCCAAGAATTAAGCCAATTGGCCGGGGAGCTGTTTTTT,CASSQELSQLAGELFF,NA,TRBJ2-2,16,many,TRBV4-2
TGTGCCAGCAGAGTAGGACTGGTCGATCAGCCCCAGCATTTT,CASRVGLVDQPQHF,NA,TRBJ1-5,14,NA,TRBV12-3/TRBV12-4
TGTGCCAGCAGCCAAGCAAGGGGACTAGCGACCGAGCAGTACTTC,CASSQARGLATEQYF,TRBD2,TRBJ2-7,15,many,TRBV3-1
TGCGCCAGCAGCCAAGACTCTGGCTCGGTCAACAATGAGCAGTTCTTC,CASSQDSGSVNNEQFF,NA,TRBJ2-1,16,NA,TRBV4-3
TGTGCCAGCAGTCCCGGGCTAGCGAGATTAATTGAGCAGTTCTTC,CASSPGLARLIEQFF,NA,TRBJ2-1,15,many,TRBV5-5
TGCGCCAGCAGCTCCGGACCCACAGGGCCGTCGAACTATGGCTACACCTTC,CASSSGPTGPSNYGYTF,NA,TRBJ1-2,17,NA,TRBV5-1
TGTGCCAGCAGCATTAGCGGGACCCCCGACACCGGGGAGCTGTTTTTT,CASSISGTPDTGELFF,TRBD2,TRBJ2-2,16,many,TRBV4-2
TGTGCCAGCAATAAGGGACAGGGGATAAGTCAGCCCCAGCATTTT,CASNKGQGISQPQHF,TRBD1,TRBJ1-5,15,few,TRBV6-1
TGCAGTGCTAGGGGGCGGGACATTCAGTACTTC,CSARGRDIQYF,NA,TRBJ2-4,11,NA,TRBV20-1
TGTGCCAGCAGTGTGGACCGCGCAGGAAGCTACACCTTC,CASSVDRAGSYTF,NA,TRBJ1-2,13,few,TRBV6-1
TGTGCCAGCAGTTTGACAGTTGGGAATGAAAAACTGTTTTTT,CASSLTVGNEKLFF,NA,TRBJ1-4,14,NA,TRBV27
TGTGCCAGCAGCCCAGGTCGGGAGTGGGGGACAGATACGCAGTATTTT,CASSPGREWGTDTQYF,NA,TRBJ2-3,16,NA,TRBV7-8
TGTGCCTGGAGGCGACAGGGAGGAACCGGGGAGCTGTTTTTT,CAWRRQGGTGELFF,NA,TRBJ2-2,14,once,TRBV30
TGCGCCAGCAGCTTTGGGCAGGGGGATATCGGCTACACCTTC,CASSFGQGDIGYTF,TRBD1,TRBJ1-2,14,NA,TRBV5-1
TGCAGCGTTCCCCGGGAACCTAGCACAGATACGCAGTATTTT,CSVPREPSTDTQYF,NA,TRBJ2-3,14,many,TRBV29-1
TGTGCCAGCAGCCTTCCCGGGACAGGGCGGGAAAAACTGTTTTTT,CASSLPGTGREKLFF,TRBD1,TRBJ1-4,15,many,TRBV11-2
TGTGCCAGCAGCTTAGTTGGCGGGAGTTCCCAAAACATTCAGTACTTC,CASSLVGGSSQNIQYF,TRBD2,TRBJ2-4,16,few,TRBV7-2
TGCAGTGCTAGGAGAGCGGAGAACACAGATACGCAGTATTTT,CSARRAENTDTQYF,NA,TRBJ2-3,14,few,TRBV20-1